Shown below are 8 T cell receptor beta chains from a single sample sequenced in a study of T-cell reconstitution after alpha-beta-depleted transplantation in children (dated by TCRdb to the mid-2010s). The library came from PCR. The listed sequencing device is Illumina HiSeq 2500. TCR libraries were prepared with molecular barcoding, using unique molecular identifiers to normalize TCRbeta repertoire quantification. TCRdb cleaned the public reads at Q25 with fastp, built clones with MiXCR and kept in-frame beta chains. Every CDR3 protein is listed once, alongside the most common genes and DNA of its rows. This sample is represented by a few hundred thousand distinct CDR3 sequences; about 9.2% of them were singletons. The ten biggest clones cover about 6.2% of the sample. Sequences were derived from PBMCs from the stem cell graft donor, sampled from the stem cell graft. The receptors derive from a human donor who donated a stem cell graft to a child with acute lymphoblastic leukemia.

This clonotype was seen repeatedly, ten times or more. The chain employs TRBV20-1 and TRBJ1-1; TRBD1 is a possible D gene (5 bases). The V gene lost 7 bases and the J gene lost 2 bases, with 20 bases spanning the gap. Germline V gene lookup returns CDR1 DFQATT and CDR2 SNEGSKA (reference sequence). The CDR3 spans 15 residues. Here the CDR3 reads CSVQGREGTNTEAFF. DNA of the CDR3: TGCAGTGTGCAGGGCCGGGAGGGAACAAACACTGAAGCTTTCTTT.

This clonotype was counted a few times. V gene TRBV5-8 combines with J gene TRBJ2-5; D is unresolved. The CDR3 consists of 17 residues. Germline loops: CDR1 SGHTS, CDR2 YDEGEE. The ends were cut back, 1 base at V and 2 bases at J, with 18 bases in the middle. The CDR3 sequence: CASSLFSDDSGQETQYF. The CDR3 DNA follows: TGTGCCAGCAGCTTGTTCAGCGATGATTCTGGTCAAGAGACCCAGTACTTC.

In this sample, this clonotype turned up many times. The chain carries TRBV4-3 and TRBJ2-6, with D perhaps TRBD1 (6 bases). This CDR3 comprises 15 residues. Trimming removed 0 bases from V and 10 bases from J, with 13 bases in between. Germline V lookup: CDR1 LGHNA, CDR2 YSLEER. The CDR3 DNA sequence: TGCGCCAGCAGCCAAGATCCTACAGGGTTAAACGTCCTGACTTTC. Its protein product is CASSQDPTGLNVLTF.

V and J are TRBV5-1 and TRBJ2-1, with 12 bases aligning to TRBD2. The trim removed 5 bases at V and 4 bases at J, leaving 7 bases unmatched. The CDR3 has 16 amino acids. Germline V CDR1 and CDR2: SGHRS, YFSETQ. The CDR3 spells CASSPRTSGTYNEQFF. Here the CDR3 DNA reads TGCGCCAGCAGTCCGCGGACTAGCGGGACGTACAATGAGCAGTTCTTC. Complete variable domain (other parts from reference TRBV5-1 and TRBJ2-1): KAGVTQTPRYLIKTRGQQVTLSCSPISGHRSVSWYQQTPGQGLQFLFEYFSETQRNKGNFPGRFSGRQFSNSRSEMNVSTLELGDSALYLCASSPRTSGTYNEQFFGPGTRLTVL.

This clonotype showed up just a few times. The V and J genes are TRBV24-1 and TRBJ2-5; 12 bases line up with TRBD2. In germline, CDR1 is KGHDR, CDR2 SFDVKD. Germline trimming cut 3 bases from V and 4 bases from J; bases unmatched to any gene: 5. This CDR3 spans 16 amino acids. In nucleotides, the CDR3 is TGTGCCACCAGTGATCCCGGACTAGCGGGGATAGAGACCCAGTACTTC. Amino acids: CATSDPGLAGIETQYF.

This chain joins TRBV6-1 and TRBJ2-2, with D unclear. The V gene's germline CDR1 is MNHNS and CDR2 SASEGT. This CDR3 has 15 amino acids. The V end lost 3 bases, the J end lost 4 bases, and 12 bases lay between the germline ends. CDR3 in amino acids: CASSDTLIGTGELFF. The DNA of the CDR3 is TGTGCCAGCAGTGATACTTTAATAGGCACCGGGGAGCTGTTTTTT.

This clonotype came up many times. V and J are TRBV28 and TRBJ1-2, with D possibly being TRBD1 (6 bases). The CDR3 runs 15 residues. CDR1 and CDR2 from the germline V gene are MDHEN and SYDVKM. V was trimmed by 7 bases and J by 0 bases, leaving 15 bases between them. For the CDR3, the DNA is TGTGCCAGCACTTTCTCTCCAGGGGCTAACTATGGCTACACCTTC. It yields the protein CASTFSPGANYGYTF.

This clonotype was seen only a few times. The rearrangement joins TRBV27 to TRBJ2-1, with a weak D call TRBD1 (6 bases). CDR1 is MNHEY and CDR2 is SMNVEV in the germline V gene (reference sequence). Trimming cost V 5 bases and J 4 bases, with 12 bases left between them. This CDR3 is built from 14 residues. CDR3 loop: CASSNQGQYNEQFF. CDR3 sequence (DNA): TGTGCCAGCAGTAATCAGGGGCAATACAATGAGCAGTTCTTC.